This TCR beta chain was captured by sequencing in a study of molecular identifiers for immune sequencing clone quantification (dated by TCRdb to about 2018). About the full investigation: For a replicate experiment, RNA from around 18,000 or 91,000 naive CD8 T cells was divided into five aliquots, and four of the five aliquots were sequenced. CD8 T cells were used in a methods study to benchmark molecular-identifier clustering-based TCR repertoire sequencing (MIDCIRS) and TCR RNA copy counting. On the study overall, not on this receptor specifically: When barcode sub-clustering was not used, chimeric consensus sequences inflated TCR diversity, with chimeras reaching as high as 47%. Modeling indicated about three TCR RNA copies recovered per cell, compared with about 10 by digital PCR, which implies a capture efficiency of about 31%. Highly expanded clone sizes could be underestimated if identical TCR molecules share a barcode. In CMV-specific effector cells, clones with more than 20 RNA copies contained over 98% of molecules, whereas in naive cells such clones contained under 1% of molecules. Spiked-in Jurkat TCR RNA (approximately 10 copies' worth), which is not part of the donor repertoire, was contained in the naive libraries. Spiked-in Jurkat TCR RNA equivalent to a single cell was reported to be detectable even among one million naive CD8 T cells.

Naive CD8 T cell libraries were made from around 18,000 to 910,000 sorted cells using 10%, 30% or 50% of purified RNA. Naive CD8 T cells were FACS-sorted as CD8+CD4-CCR7+CD45RA+ on a BD FACSAria II into RLT Plus buffer. More than 8 TCR copies' worth of Jurkat RNA were spiked into roughly 17,000-1,100,000 naive CD8 T cell samples to test detection sensitivity. CD8 T cells were enriched using RosetteSep CD8+ T Cell Enrichment Cocktail and Ficoll-Paque, and the enriched cells then underwent ACK red cell lysis. This clonotype was picked up many times. Its antigen is currently not known. No quality values exist for individual bases; no much larger clone is one base distant. Library preparation was by PCR. For sequencing, an Illumina HiSeq 4000 was employed. Bulk TCR libraries were generated as previously described, with the TCR primers listed in Table S5 used. Total RNA was purified with the Qiagen AllPrep DNA/RNA kit. Before analysis, reads from multiple sequencing runs of the same library were pooled. Processing in the source paper ran as follows. Reads were retained only if an exact TCR constant sequence was present, and the retained reads were trimmed to 150 nt and grouped according to their 12-nt molecular barcodes. Reads inside each barcode group were sub-clustered using a 15% Levenshtein threshold, and a quality-weighted consensus sequence was constructed for each RNA molecule. Non-functional sequences were discarded, and so were lower-count sequences lying one edit away from another sequence. Based on a fit of two negative binomial distributions, barcode sub-clusters having less than 20% of the maximum read count were discarded. Starting from the raw public reads, TCRdb applied fastp trimming at Q25, assembled clones with MiXCR and retained in-frame beta chains. Entries that share a CDR3 protein sequence are merged under the most common genes and DNA. In this record, the V and J calls reflect TCRdb's handling and not the investigators' own analysis. This sample comprises over 600,000 distinct CDR3 sequences, 15% to 20% of them detected only once. 0.75% to 0.95% of the sample is taken by the ten largest.

The clonotype originates from a human donor in good health. Some libraries in this study had Jurkat cell RNA spiked in. The sequenced sample consisted of naive CD8+ T cells from blood, with Jurkat cell RNA spiked in. Reading the label with the study, this specimen's cell subset or site is: FACS-sorted CD8+CD4-CCR7+CD45RA+ naive T cells.

The nucleotide sequence reads as follows: TGTGCCAGCAGCCAAGATCAGGGACTAGCGCCAGCGACCCAGTACTTC. Translated, this is CASSQDQGLAPATQYF. Recombination linked TRBV3-1 to TRBJ2-5, with 10 junctional bases fitting TRBD2. CDR1 and CDR2 (LGHDT, YNNKEL) derive from the germline V gene (reference sequence). The CDR3, from cysteine to phenylalanine, totals 16 residues. Just the 48-base CDR3 DNA is kept, in frame starting at base 1. V lost 0 bases and J lost 7 bases, and the count of bases not matched to a germline gene is 8.